The following is a T cell receptor (beta chain) sequence with its context. The antigen is undetermined. This specimen belongs to a study of CD8 T cells in Susac syndrome. On the study more broadly: Blood was drawn from patients with Susac syndrome. At that point, they were therapy-naive, on corticosteroids, or on intravenous immunoglobulin alone.

From blood CD8+ and CD4+ T cells, the TCR beta chain was sequenced. Isolation of CD8+ and CD4+ T cells was performed negatively, whereas enrichment of TEMRA cells was done by FACS. RNA totalling roughly 0.45 to 1 ug underwent reverse transcription with random hexamers. TCRdb re-called the immunoSEQ multiplex PCR reads with MiXCR, one entry per CDR3 protein. The sample consists of just under 95,000 distinct CDR3 sequences, 85% to 95% of them appearing once. V was cut by 5 bases and J by 1 base, with 17 bases left in between. Looked up from germline, CDR1 is LNHNV and CDR2 is YYDKDF (reference sequence). This CDR3 has 16 amino acids. Study observations and caveats: The authors acknowledged that the study's TCR sequencing and HLA analysis involved relatively few individuals.

What was sequenced was CD4+ T cells from PBMCs. This TCR was sampled from a human donor with Susac syndrome. The rearrangement links TRBV15 to TRBJ1-1; a weak D match, TRBD1 (5 bases). CDR3 loop: CATSVGLQLGNTEAFF. The CDR3 bases are TGTGCCACCAGCGTGGGACTTCAGCTGGGGAACACTGAAGCTTTCTTT.